The rows below give T cell receptor beta chains drawn from one sample of a study of blood T cell repertoires in COVID-19. Profiled with immunoSEQ multiplex PCR; TCRdb holds only in-frame clones, not every one. The sample yields some 97,000 clones, about 90% seen once. The sequencing sample was made of peripheral blood. These receptors originate from a man in his thirties or forties in a cohort sampled during active COVID-19. The CDR3 runs from the conserved cysteine through the conserved F or W. The order of the fields is V gene, clone size, J gene, D gene, CDR3 protein, CDR3 DNA. D genes are given only for firm matches. Clone size is given for some rows only: seen once, a few or many times, or a class if the clone is expanded.

TRBV27,once,TRBJ2-3,TRBD2,CASSLRRGGTDTQYF,TGTGCCAGCAGTTTACGGCGGGGGGGCACAGATACGCAGTATTTT
TRBV3-1/TRBV3-2,once,TRBJ1-6,-,CASSQGGDSPLHF,TGTGCCAGCAGCCAAGGGGGAGATTCACCCCTCCACTTT
TRBV19,few,TRBJ1-5,-,CASSMQGYQPQHF,TGTGCCAGTAGTATGCAGGGGTATCAGCCCCAGCATTTT
TRBV3-1/TRBV3-2,-,TRBJ1-6,TRBD1,CASSAYRGNSPLHF,TGTGCCAGCAGCGCTTACAGGGGCAATTCACCCCTCCACTTT
TRBV7-9,-,TRBJ1-1,-,CASSQGDTEAFF,TGTGCCAGCAGCCAAGGGGACACTGAAGCTTTCTTT
TRBV28,-,TRBJ1-2,TRBD1,CASSETGGRSELYGYTF,TGTGCCAGCAGTGAGACAGGGGGCCGCTCTGAACTCTATGGCTACACCTTC
TRBV18,many,TRBJ2-7,TRBD2,CASSIQFERGGYEQYF,TGTGCCAGCTCAATCCAGTTCGAGCGGGGGGGCTACGAGCAGTACTTC
TRBV4-2,-,TRBJ2-7,TRBD2,CASSQGLADSYEQYF,TGTGCCAGCAGCCAGGGACTAGCGGACTCCTACGAGCAGTACTTC
TRBV5-6,-,TRBJ2-3,TRBD1,CASSPGQKDTDTQYF,TGTGCCAGCAGCCCGGGACAGAAGGACACAGATACGCAGTATTTT
TRBV10-2,-,TRBJ2-7,TRBD2,CASREDQRGTDEQYF,TGCGCCAGCAGAGAGGATCAGCGGGGGACTGACGAGCAGTACTTC
TRBV5-4,-,TRBJ2-2,-,CASRSEVTGELFF,TGTGCCAGCAGGTCCGAGGTGACCGGGGAGCTGTTTTTT
TRBV7-2,-,TRBJ2-7,TRBD1,CASSSVGTGGNEQYF,TGTGCCAGCAGCTCAGTTGGGACAGGGGGTAACGAGCAGTACTTC
TRBV30,-,TRBJ1-4,-,CAWSVREKLFF,TGTGCCTGGAGTGTTCGGGAAAAACTGTTTTTT
TRBV7-2,-,TRBJ1-6,TRBD1,CASRRDRVSSPLHF,TGTGCCAGCAGACGAGACAGGGTGAGTTCACCCCTCCACTTT
TRBV6-5,-,TRBJ1-1,TRBD1,CASSWRDSNTEAFF,TGTGCCAGCAGTTGGAGGGACAGCAACACTGAAGCTTTCTTT